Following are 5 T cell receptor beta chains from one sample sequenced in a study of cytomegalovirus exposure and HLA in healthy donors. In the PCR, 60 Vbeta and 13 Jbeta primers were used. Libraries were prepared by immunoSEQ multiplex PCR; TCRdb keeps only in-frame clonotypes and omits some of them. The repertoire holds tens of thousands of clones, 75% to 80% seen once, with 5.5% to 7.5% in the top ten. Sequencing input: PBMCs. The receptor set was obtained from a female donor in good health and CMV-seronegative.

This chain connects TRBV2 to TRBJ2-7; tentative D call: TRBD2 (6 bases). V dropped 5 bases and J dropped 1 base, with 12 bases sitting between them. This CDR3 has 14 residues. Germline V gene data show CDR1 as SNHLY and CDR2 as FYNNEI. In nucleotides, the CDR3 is TGTGCCAGCAGTCGAGGGCTAGCGTCCTACGAGCAGTACTTC. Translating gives CASSRGLASYEQYF.

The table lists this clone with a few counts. As DNA, the CDR3 is TGTGCCAGCAGAGAGGGGACAGGGGGTACCGGGGAGCTGTTTTTT. This encodes CASREGTGGTGELFF. The chain recombines TRBV6-1 with TRBJ2-2, with 11 bases that match TRBD1. The junction had 5 bases not matched to a gene; V was cut back by 6 bases and J by 5 bases. This CDR3 has 15 amino acids. Germline-derived CDR1 and CDR2 are MNHNS and SASEGT.

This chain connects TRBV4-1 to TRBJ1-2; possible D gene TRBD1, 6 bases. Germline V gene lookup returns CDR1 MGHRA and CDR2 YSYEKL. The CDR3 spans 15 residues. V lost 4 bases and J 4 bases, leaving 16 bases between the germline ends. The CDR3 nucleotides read TGCGCCAGCAGCCGACAGGAGGTATCGGGCTATGGCTACACCTTC. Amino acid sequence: CASSRQEVSGYGYTF.

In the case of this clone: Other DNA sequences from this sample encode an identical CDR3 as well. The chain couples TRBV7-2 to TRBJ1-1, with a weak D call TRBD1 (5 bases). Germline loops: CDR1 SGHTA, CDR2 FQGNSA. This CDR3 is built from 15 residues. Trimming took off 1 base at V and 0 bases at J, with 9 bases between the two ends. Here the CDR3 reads CASSLGAGLNTEAFF. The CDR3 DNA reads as TGTGCCAGCAGCTTAGGTGCAGGGCTGAACACTGAAGCTTTCTTT. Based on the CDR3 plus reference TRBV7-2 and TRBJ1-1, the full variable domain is GAGVSQSPSNKVTEKGKDVELRCDPISGHTALYWYRQSLGQGLEFLIYFQGNSAPDKSGLPSDRFSAERTGGSVSTLTIQRTQQEDSAVYLCASSLGAGLNTEAFFGQGTRLTVV.

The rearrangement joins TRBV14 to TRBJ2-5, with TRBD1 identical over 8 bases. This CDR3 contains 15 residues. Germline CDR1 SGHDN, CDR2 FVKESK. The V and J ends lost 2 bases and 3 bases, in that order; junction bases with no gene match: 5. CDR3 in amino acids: CASSQWDRIKETQYF. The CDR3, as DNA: TGTGCCAGCAGCCAATGGGACAGGATTAAAGAGACCCAGTACTTC.